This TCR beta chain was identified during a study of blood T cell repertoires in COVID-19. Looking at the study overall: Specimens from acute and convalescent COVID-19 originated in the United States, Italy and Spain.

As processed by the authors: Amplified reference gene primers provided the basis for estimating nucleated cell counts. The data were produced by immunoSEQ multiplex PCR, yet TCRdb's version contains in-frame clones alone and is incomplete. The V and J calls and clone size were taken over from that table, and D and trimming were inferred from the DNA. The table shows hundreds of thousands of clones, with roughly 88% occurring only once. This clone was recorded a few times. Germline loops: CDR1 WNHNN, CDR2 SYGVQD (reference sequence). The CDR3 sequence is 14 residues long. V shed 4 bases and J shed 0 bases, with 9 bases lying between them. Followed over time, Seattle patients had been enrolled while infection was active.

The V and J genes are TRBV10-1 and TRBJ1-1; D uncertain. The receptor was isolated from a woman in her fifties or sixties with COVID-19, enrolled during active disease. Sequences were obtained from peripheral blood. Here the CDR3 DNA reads TGCGCCAGCAGTGGTGGAGGGATGAACACTGAAGCTTTCTTT. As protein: CASSGGGMNTEAFF.